The 5 T cell receptor beta chains presented below share a single source sample, sequenced in a study of blood T cells in healthy people across ages. Next came a second PCR, run for about 6 to 12 cycles, which used a sample-barcoded 5' primer along with a J-beta primer mix. From the 5' RACE reads, TCRdb called clonotypes with MiXCR, one entry per CDR3 protein. The repertoire consists of roughly 800,000 distinct CDR3 sequences, with 50% to 65% occurring once and the leading ten covering approximately 41%. The sample comprised blood. The receptors shown here come from a man older than 75 in good health.

The chain uses TRBV3-1 and TRBJ2-6, with 7 bases lining up with TRBD2. The V and J ends lost 3 bases and 4 bases, in that order; junction bases with no gene match: 9. Germline V gives CDR1 LGHDT, CDR2 YNNKEL (reference sequence). The CDR3 has 17 residues. This CDR3 reads CASSHFPTSTGANVLTF. The CDR3 coding sequence is TGTGCCAGCAGCCATTTCCCGACTAGCACCGGGGCCAACGTCCTGACTTTC.

The V call is TRBV9, the J call TRBJ1-3, with D tentatively TRBD1 (5 bases). Trimming stripped 3 bases from V and 0 bases from J, with 13 bases between. The CDR3 runs 16 residues. The germline gives CDR1 SGDLS, CDR2 YYNGEE. Here the CDR3 reads CASSEGASRSGNTIYF. CDR3 DNA sequence: TGTGCCAGCAGCGAAGGGGCCAGCCGCTCTGGAAACACCATATATTTT.

The chain is built from TRBV11-2 and TRBJ2-3; the match to TRBD2 covers 9 bases. V lost 2 bases, J lost 1 base, and 4 bases stayed unmatched. The CDR3 length is 16 residues. CDR1 is SGHAT and CDR2 is FQNNGV in the germline V gene. In DNA form, the CDR3 reads TGTGCCAGCAGCTTAATAGCGGGAGACGGCACAGATACGCAGTATTTT. It translates to CASSLIAGDGTDTQYF.

The chain uses TRBV13 and TRBJ2-1, with a weak D call TRBD2 (6 bases). The germline CDR1 and CDR2 sequences are PRHDT and FYEKMQ (reference sequence). V was clipped by 4 bases and J by 10 bases, with 8 bases between them. The CDR3 sequence is 11 residues long. CDR3 sequence reads: CASSSAGEQFF. In DNA form, the CDR3 reads TGTGCCAGCAGCTCCGCGGGGGAGCAGTTCTTC.

This clonotype was seen only a few times. V and J are TRBV20-1 and TRBJ1-5; D gene ambiguous. Germline V gene lookup returns CDR1 DFQATT and CDR2 SNEGSKA (reference sequence). V lost 5 bases and J lost 0, with 17 bases in between. CDR3 length: 16 residues. The CDR3 nucleotides read TGCAGTGCTGCCCCCTCCAGGATGTATAGCAATCAGCCCCAGCATTTT. Its protein is CSAAPSRMYSNQPQHF.